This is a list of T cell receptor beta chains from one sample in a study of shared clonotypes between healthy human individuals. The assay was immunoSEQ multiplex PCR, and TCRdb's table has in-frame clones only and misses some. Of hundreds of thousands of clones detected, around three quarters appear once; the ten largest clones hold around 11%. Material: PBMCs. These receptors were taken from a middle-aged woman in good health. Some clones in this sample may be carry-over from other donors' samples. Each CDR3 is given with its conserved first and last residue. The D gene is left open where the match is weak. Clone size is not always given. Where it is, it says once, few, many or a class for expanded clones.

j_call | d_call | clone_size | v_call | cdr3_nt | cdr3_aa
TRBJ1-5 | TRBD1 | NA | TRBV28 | TGTGCCAGCAGCCCAATAAGGACAGGGACGAACAATCAGCCCCAGCATTTT | CASSPIRTGTNNQPQHF
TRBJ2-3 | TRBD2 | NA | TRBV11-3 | TGTGCCAGCAGCTTTAGCGGGAGGCCCACAGATACGCAGTATTTT | CASSFSGRPTDTQYF
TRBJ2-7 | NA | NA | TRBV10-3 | TGTGCCATCAGTTCAGCGGGTGCCCTCTCCTACGAGCAGTACTTC | CAISSAGALSYEQYF
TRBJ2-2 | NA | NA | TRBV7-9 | TGTGCCAGCAGGGAAGTAGGGGACACCGGGGAGCTGTTTTTT | CASREVGDTGELFF
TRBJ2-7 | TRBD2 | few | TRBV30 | TGTGCCTGGAGTGTATGGGGGAGGGCTTACGAGCAGTACTTC | CAWSVWGRAYEQYF
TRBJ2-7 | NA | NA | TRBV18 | TGTGCCAGCTCACCACTGGGTGGAGGCGGTAACGGCGAGCAGTACTTC | CASSPLGGGGNGEQYF
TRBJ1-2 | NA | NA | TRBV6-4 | TGTGCCAGCAGTGACACCAGGACAGCCCTGGGGGGCTACACCTTC | CASSDTRTALGGYTF
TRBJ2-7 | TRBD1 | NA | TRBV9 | TGTGCCAGCAGCGTAGGGCCAGGGGGAACCTACGAGCAGTACTTC | CASSVGPGGTYEQYF
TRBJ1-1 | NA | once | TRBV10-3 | TGTGCCATCAGTGATTTGGGGGACACTGAAGCTTTCTTT | CAISDLGDTEAFF
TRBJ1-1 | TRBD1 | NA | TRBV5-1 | TGCGCCAGCAGCTTTGGGGCTGGGGGACAGGGTACCGAAGCTTTCTTT | CASSFGAGGQGTEAFF
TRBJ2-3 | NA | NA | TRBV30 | TGTGCCTGGAGTGAATCAACAGATACGCAGTATTTT | CAWSESTDTQYF
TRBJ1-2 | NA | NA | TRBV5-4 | TGTGCCAGCAGCTTGGCCCTGGGGCTTGGCTACACCTTC | CASSLALGLGYTF
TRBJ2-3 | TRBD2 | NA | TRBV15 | TGTGCCACCAGCAGAGGGCCAGCGGGAGGGCGGGATACGCAGTATTTT | CATSRGPAGGRDTQYF
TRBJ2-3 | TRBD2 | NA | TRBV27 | TGTGCCAGCACGTCACTAGCGGGAGTCTCAGATACGCAGTATTTT | CASTSLAGVSDTQYF
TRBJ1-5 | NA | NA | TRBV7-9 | TGTGCCAGCAGCTTGGGGACCTGGAGCAATCAGCCCCAGCATTTT | CASSLGTWSNQPQHF
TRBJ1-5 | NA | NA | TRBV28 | TGTGCCAGCAGTTTAGGACGCTACCAGCCCCAGCATTTT | CASSLGRYQPQHF
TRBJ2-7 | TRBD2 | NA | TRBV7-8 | TGTGCCAGCAGCTTTAGGCAGGGACTAGGAGGTCGCGAGCAGTACTTC | CASSFRQGLGGREQYF
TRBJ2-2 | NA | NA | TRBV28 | TGTGCCTCCAAGGACAGACTATCCCCCACCGGGGAGCTGTTTTTT | CASKDRLSPTGELFF